Presented here are 10 T cell receptor beta chains from one specimen sequenced in a study of persistence of HIV-infected CD4 T cells. Overlapping HIV-1 Gag 15-mer peptides at approximately 0.96 ug per peptide per mL were used. CD40L-negative CD69-negative CD45RO-high memory CD4+ T cells were sorted as populations depleted of antigen-responding cells. These receptors have no known antigen. This was the immunoSEQ version 4 assay in survey mode. Clones were read by immunoSEQ multiplex PCR, and TCRdb kept only the in-frame ones, dropping some. Here the sample spans about 36,000 clones, 85% to 90% being singletons. The sample consisted of cultured CD4+ T cells from PBMCs, taken from a patient who received antiretroviral therapy. All receptors derive from an adult with HIV. The donor label of this sample is uncertain.

This chain links TRBV20-1 with TRBJ1-6, with D possibly matching TRBD1 (6 bases). CDR1 DFQATT and CDR2 SNEGSKA come from the germline V gene (reference sequence). V lost 3 bases, J lost 1 base, and 13 bases lay in between. CDR3 size: 16 residues. The CDR3 protein is CSASTGKGSYNSPLHF. The CDR3 DNA follows: TGCAGTGCTAGTACAGGGAAGGGGTCCTATAATTCACCCCTCCACTTT.

This chain uses TRBV7-2 with TRBJ1-2; D remains unclear. The germline V gene has CDR1 SGHTA and CDR2 FQGNSA. The V end lost 5 bases, the J end lost 0 bases, and 4 bases lay between the germline ends. CDR3 length: 12 amino acids. The CDR3 loop is CASSHTNYGYTF. In nucleotides, the CDR3 is TGTGCCAGCAGCCACACTAACTATGGCTACACCTTC.

As DNA, the CDR3 is TGTGCCTGGAGTCCGGACAGGGGCGGCTATGGCTACACCTTC. This translates into CAWSPDRGGYGYTF. This rearrangement joins TRBV30 to TRBJ1-2; 9 positions agree with TRBD1. With 2 bases clipped from V and 4 bases from J, the junction kept 5 bases outside the gene matches. This CDR3 region has 14 residues. Germline V gives CDR1 GTSNPN, CDR2 SVGIG (reference sequence).

The CDR3 spells CASREPRTGDNSPLHF. CDR3 bases: TGCGCCAGCAGAGAACCCCGGACAGGCGATAATTCACCCCTCCACTTT. This rearrangement joins TRBV10-1 to TRBJ1-6; 7 bases agree with TRBD1. This CDR3 has 16 residues. The V gene end was trimmed by 6 bases and the J gene end by 5 bases; junction bases not matched to a gene: 10. Germline assignment: CDR1 WNHNN and CDR2 SYGVQD (reference sequence).

The rearrangement joins TRBV19 to TRBJ1-2; D uncertain. Germline CDR1 LNHDA, CDR2 SQIVND (reference sequence). Trimming removed 6 bases at V and 9 bases at J, with 11 bases between. The CDR3 has 11 amino acids. CDR3 region: CASRSDFRYTF. CDR3 in DNA: TGTGCCAGTAGGTCCGATTTTCGCTACACCTTC.

The chain combines TRBV29-1 with TRBJ1-2; tentative D call: TRBD1 (5 bases). Trimming removed 5 bases at V and 4 bases at J, with 20 bases between. The CDR3 extends over 15 amino acids. Germline CDR1 reads SQVTM; CDR2 reads ANQGSEA. CDR3 DNA: TGCAGCGTTTGGTCGCGGGGGGAAAGGAGCTATGGCTACACCTTC. As protein: CSVWSRGERSYGYTF.

In its sample, this clone is medium-sized. This rearrangement joins TRBV12-5 to TRBJ1-5; D perhaps matches TRBD1 (5 bases). This CDR3 region has 15 residues. The V gene's germline CDR1 is LGHNT and CDR2 FRNRAP. The V end was cut by 6 bases, the J end by 1 base, with 13 bases between. In DNA, the CDR3 is TGTGCTAGTGGCGGCGGGGGGGTGAGCAATCAGCCCCAGCATTTT. Its protein is CASGGGGVSNQPQHF.

CDR3 loop: CASSMSVNTGELFF. DNA for the CDR3: TGTGCCAGTAGTATGTCCGTGAACACCGGGGAGCTGTTTTTT. The chain carries TRBV19 and TRBJ2-2; the D is unclear. Germline V gene sequence: CDR1 LNHDA, CDR2 SQIVND (reference sequence). The ends were cut back, 3 bases at V and 1 base at J, with 6 bases in the middle. This CDR3 contains 14 residues.

The chain joins TRBV5-1 to TRBJ1-4; 8 nucleotides match TRBD1. This CDR3 has 15 amino acids. The germline CDR1 and CDR2 sequences are SGHRS and YFSETQ. The trim removed 4 bases at V and 8 bases at J, leaving 10 bases unmatched. In nucleotides, the CDR3 is TGCGCCAGCAGCACCGCGGGACAGGATGAAGAAAAACTGTTTTTT. As protein: CASSTAGQDEEKLFF.

V and J are TRBV7-2 and TRBJ1-5; D is undetermined. This CDR3 is 16 amino acids long. The V gene's germline CDR1 is SGHTA and CDR2 FQGNSA. Trimming took 1 base from V and 3 from J, leaving 13 bases between them. DNA of the CDR3: TGTGCCAGCAGCTTAGATATATTATATAACAATCAGCCCCAGCATTTT. This gives the protein CASSLDILYNNQPQHF.